These 17 T cell receptor beta chains originate from one sample sequenced in a study of T cell repertoires in cytomegalovirus infection. These receptors' targets are unknown. TCRdb fed the reads into MiXCR, producing one record per CDR3 protein. The sample consists of fewer than 900,000 distinct CDR3 sequences, just under 30% of them appearing once. The sample consisted of cultured CD8+ T cells from PBMCs, taken from culture after CMV antigen stimulation. Source of these receptors: a human donor in good health (CMV status not recorded). Some clones in this sample may be carry-over from other donors' samples.

The chain combines TRBV7-9 with TRBJ1-1; a possible D gene is TRBD1 (5 bases). Germline V CDR1 and CDR2: SEHNR, FQNEAQ (reference sequence). The CDR3 loop spans 12 amino acids. Trimming stripped 7 bases from V and 6 bases from J, with 12 bases between. The CDR3 sequence: CASTQPGAEAFF. CDR3 sequence (DNA): TGTGCCAGCACCCAGCCGGGGGCTGAAGCTTTCTTT.

The rearrangement links TRBV4-1 to TRBJ2-1; D is perhaps TRBD1 (5 bases). Germline assignment: CDR1 MGHRA and CDR2 YSYEKL. V gave up 0 bases and J gave up 3 bases, with 12 bases separating them. CDR3 length equals 16 residues. The CDR3 loop reads CASSQDSVRGYNEQFF. The CDR3 nucleotides read TGCGCCAGCAGCCAAGATTCCGTTAGGGGCTACAATGAGCAGTTCTTC.

The V gene is TRBV6-2 or TRBV6-3, the J gene TRBJ1-2; D call uncertain. Trimming removed 2 bases at V and 5 bases at J, with 6 bases between. There are 12 residues in the CDR3. Germline CDR1 MNHEY, CDR2 SVGEGT. The CDR3 nucleotides read TGTGCCAGCAGTTACCTGACATATGGCTACACCTTC. It specifies CASSYLTYGYTF.

V usage is TRBV13 and J usage is TRBJ2-3; D may correspond to TRBD1 or TRBD2 (5 bases each). The germline gives CDR1 PRHDT, CDR2 FYEKMQ (reference sequence). The V end lost 5 bases, the J end lost 5 bases, and 11 bases lay between the germline ends. The CDR3 extends over 13 amino acids. The CDR3 protein is CASSLRDEDTQYF. In DNA, the CDR3 is TGTGCCAGCAGCCTCCGGGACGAAGATACGCAGTATTTT.

The CDR3 region is CASSPHWGTPQETQYF. For the CDR3, the DNA is TGTGCCAGCAGCCCCCACTGGGGGACACCTCAAGAGACCCAGTACTTC. The chain uses TRBV3-1 and TRBJ2-5; D may be TRBD1 (6 bases). Germline-derived CDR1 and CDR2 are LGHDT and YNNKEL (reference sequence). This CDR3 region has 16 residues. Trimming removed 4 bases from V and 2 bases from J, with 17 bases in between.

This clonotype was recorded at least ten times. This chain links TRBV7-2 with TRBJ2-2, with D uncertain. Germline V gene sequence: CDR1 SGHTA, CDR2 FQGNSA. This CDR3 region has 12 residues. V gave up 3 bases and J gave up 6 bases, with 5 bases separating them. The CDR3 reads CASSFGSGELFF. As DNA, the CDR3 is TGTGCCAGCAGCTTCGGTTCCGGGGAGCTGTTTTTT.

This clonotype was seen a few times. The chain is built from TRBV9 and TRBJ2-3; 9 nucleotides line up with TRBD1. The CDR3 is 19 amino acids. V lost 7 bases to trimming and J lost 0 bases; unmatched junction nucleotides: 18. CDR1 and CDR2 from the germline V gene are SGDLS and YYNGEE. The CDR3 sequence: CASSIHAQGARTSTDTQYF. The CDR3 DNA follows: TGTGCCAGCTCCATCCATGCACAGGGGGCGCGGACTAGCACAGATACGCAGTATTTT.

The V gene is TRBV7-6, the J gene TRBJ2-1; 11 positions match TRBD2. In germline, CDR1 is SGHVS, CDR2 FNYEAQ. With V trimmed by 5 bases and J by 10 bases, 10 bases remained unmatched. The CDR3 loop spans 15 amino acids. CDR3 sequence (DNA): TGTGCCAGCAGCGGAGGGACTAGCGGCCCCTCGGAGCAGTTCTTC. Encoded protein: CASSGGTSGPSEQFF.

This chain joins TRBV6-2 or TRBV6-3 and TRBJ1-1; no firm D call. V lost 6 bases, J lost 1 base, and 9 bases lay in between. The CDR3 is 13 residues long. From germline, CDR1 is MNHEY and CDR2 SVGEGT. DNA for the CDR3: TGTGCCAGCAGCCCCCACAAGAACACTGAAGCTTTCTTT. It yields the protein CASSPHKNTEAFF.

The gene calls are TRBV6-2 or TRBV6-3 and TRBJ2-7; possibly TRBD2 for D (6 bases). V was trimmed by 6 bases and J by 6 bases, leaving 21 bases between them. Germline assignment: CDR1 MNHEY and CDR2 SVGEGT. The CDR3 loop spans 15 amino acids. This chain's CDR3 is CASSRETPGPLEQYV. The CDR3 nucleotides are TGTGCCAGCAGCCGGGAGACCCCAGGTCCTCTCGAGCAGTACGTC.

This clonotype was seen more than once but under ten times. The chain has TRBV19 and TRBJ2-2; maybe TRBD1 (6 bases). The germline V and J ends were trimmed by 3 bases and 3 bases, with 11 bases remaining between them. The CDR3 spans 15 residues. CDR1 and CDR2 from the germline V gene are LNHDA and SQIVND (reference sequence). The CDR3 region has the DNA TGTGCCAGTAGTATTCTTCAGGGGCACACCGGGGAGCTGTTTTTT. Translated: CASSILQGHTGELFF.

This clonotype was seen only a few times. CDR3: CASSLAWQGSSLAGANVLTF. CDR3 sequence (DNA): TGTGCCAGCAGCCTCGCGTGGCAGGGCTCAAGTCTTGCTGGGGCCAACGTCCTGACTTTC. The chain recombines TRBV7-9 with TRBJ2-6; D is possibly TRBD1 (5 bases). CDR1 and CDR2 (germline): SEHNR, FQNEAQ (reference sequence). The V end was cut by 5 bases, the J end by 2 bases, with 25 bases between. The CDR3 is made up of 20 amino acids.

This clonotype was recorded a few times. The chain carries TRBV7-8 and TRBJ2-7; 10 bases line up with TRBD1. V lost 0 bases, J lost 6 bases, and 8 bases stayed unmatched. The CDR3 length is 16 residues. In germline, CDR1 is SGHVS, CDR2 FQNEAQ. CDR3 sequence (DNA): TGTGCCAGCAGCTTAGCGGGGGGACAGGGGAGGGGCGAGCAGTACTTC. Its protein is CASSLAGGQGRGEQYF.

CDR3 DNA sequence: TGTGCCAGCAGTCCCCAACAGGGGGTCACAGATACGCAGTATTTT. Translated: CASSPQQGVTDTQYF. This rearrangement joins TRBV6-2 or TRBV6-3 to TRBJ2-3; 8 bases map to TRBD1. In germline, CDR1 is MNHEY, CDR2 SVGEGT. J gave up 2 bases and V 5 bases, and 6 bases lay outside the gene matches. This CDR3 contains 15 residues.

In its sample, this clonotype was seen many times. This chain links TRBV6-1 with TRBJ2-2; 7 nucleotides line up with TRBD1. The CDR3 runs to 17 residues. The germline V gene has CDR1 MNHNS and CDR2 SASEGT. Germline trimming cut 6 bases from V and 0 bases from J; bases unmatched to any gene: 10. CDR3 sequence (DNA): TGTGCCAGCAGCAAAAACACAGACAGGGCGAACACCGGGGAGCTGTTTTTT. The encoded protein is CASSKNTDRANTGELFF.

Ten or more counts support this clonotype. The V gene is TRBV7-8, the J gene TRBJ2-5; the match to TRBD2 covers 11 bases. The CDR3 runs 19 residues. J was trimmed by 2 bases and V by 5 bases; bases with no gene match: 16. The germline V gene has CDR1 SGHVS and CDR2 FQNEAQ. DNA for the CDR3: TGTGCCAGCAGCCACGGGCGCCTAGCGGGGGGAGAGGGGCAAGAGACCCAGTACTTC. Its translation is CASSHGRLAGGEGQETQYF.

This clonotype was counted a few times. This chain joins TRBV5-1 and TRBJ1-2; 7 bases are shared with TRBD1. This CDR3 spans 15 amino acids. Trimming cost V 1 base and J 5 bases; bases outside gene matches: 8. CDR1 SGHRS and CDR2 YFSETQ come from the germline V gene. The CDR3 coding sequence is TGCGCCAGCAGCTTGAGGACGGGGACAGTGTATGGCTACACCTTC. It codes for CASSLRTGTVYGYTF.